This T cell receptor (beta chain) was captured in a study of blood T cell repertoires in COVID-19. Study-wide context: T cells, B-cell-depleted T cells, or PBMCs supplied cDNA or gDNA.

This clone has more than one count but fewer than ten. Across over 20 US areas, participants ranged in age from roughly 18 to 95 years. Assay: immunoSEQ multiplex PCR; the TCRdb copy retains only in-frame clones and omits some. This table holds hundreds of thousands of clones, more than 75% found once. The sequenced sample was PBMCs or T cells enriched from blood (not recorded which). This sequence originates from a woman between 55 and 75 years old in a cohort exposed to, infected with or recovered from COVID-19 (not recorded which).

This CDR3 reads CASNIAQGYNEQFF. CDR3 sequence (DNA): TGTGCCAGTAACATAGCACAGGGCTACAATGAGCAGTTCTTC. J is TRBJ2-1 and V is TRBV19; tentative D call: TRBD1 (6 bases). The germline gives CDR1 LNHDA, CDR2 SQIVND (reference sequence). This CDR3 contains 14 residues. V lost 7 bases and J lost 3, with 13 bases in between.